This T cell receptor (beta chain) was sequenced for a study of cytotoxic CD8 clonotypes in ibrutinib-treated CLL. Turning to the study itself: The study included roughly 10 relapsed/refractory and over 14 treatment-naive patients; roughly 17 had IGHV unmutated disease.

Notes on the study in general: In comparison with age-matched healthy donors, baseline clonality was higher and tracked circulating CD8+ T-cell counts. Clonality grew at ibrutinib response; at progression, it decreased back toward baseline.

A single count supports this clone. Its antigen remains unknown. The CDR3 runs to 13 residues. Trimming stripped 4 bases from V and 4 bases from J, with 12 bases between. Germline assignment: CDR1 SGHRS and CDR2 YFSETQ. Around 2 micrograms of genomic DNA from cryopreserved PBMCs went into TCR beta libraries. TCRdb's table, derived via immunoSEQ multiplex PCR, lists solely in-frame clones and lacks some. Here the sample spans around 92,000 clones, roughly three quarters being singletons. Sequencing was performed on PBMCs, taken after 24 months of ibrutinib treatment. This clonotype originated in a human donor with chronic lymphocytic leukemia. The J gene is TRBJ2-7, the V gene TRBV5-1; maybe TRBD1 (5 bases). CDR3 protein: CASSRLDSYEQYF. CDR3 DNA: TGCGCCAGCAGCCGCTTAGACAGTTACGAGCAGTACTTC.